The sequence of this T cell receptor beta chain was determined in a study of PD-1 blockade in classical Hodgkin lymphoma. Comment on this clone: Antigen unknown.

The germline V gene encodes CDR1 SGHRS and CDR2 YFSETQ. Between the trimmed V and J ends, which lost 0 bases and 7 bases, there was a span of 16 bases. This CDR3 has 16 amino acids. Each patient experienced a relapse that followed autologous stem cell transplantation, and brentuximab vedotin exposure varied. Sequencing used immunoSEQ multiplex PCR; TCRdb keeps in-frame clones, though not all of them. The data show some 95,000 clones, with roughly 89% seen just once and around a tenth held by the top ten. Whole-study findings and limits: TCR diversity in CD4+, not CD8+, cells rose significantly by C4D1. A reduction in baseline TCR diversity was reportedly seen in newly diagnosed patients relative to healthy donors. Similar baseline diversity was found in complete responders and newly diagnosed patients.

The source material was peripheral blood mononuclear cells (PBMCs), sampled before the second cycle of nivolumab. The TCR comes from a human donor with classical Hodgkin lymphoma. The genes are TRBV5-1 and TRBJ1-4, with D possibly being TRBD1 (6 bases). The CDR3 reads CASSLGAGGRGEKLFF. CDR3 bases: TGCGCCAGCAGCTTGGGGGCCGGGGGGCGCGGTGAAAAACTGTTTTTT.